The rows below give T cell receptor beta chains drawn from one sample of a study of shared clonotypes between healthy human individuals. Profiling relied on immunoSEQ multiplex PCR, and the TCRdb table lists in-frame clones only, not all of them. The repertoire includes a few million clones, roughly 92% of them detected once, and 0.13% to 0.15% sits in the top ten. Sequences were obtained from naive CD4+ T cells sorted from blood. These receptor sequences come from a man aged 18 to 29 in good health. CDR3s include the opening cysteine and the closing phenylalanine or tryptophan. A D gene is named only where the DNA matches it firmly.

v_call	d_call	j_call	cdr3_nt	cdr3_aa
TRBV5-1	.	TRBJ2-7	TGCGCCAGCAGATCTTTCGGGCGGGACGAGCAGTACTTC	CASRSFGRDEQYF
TRBV5-1	TRBD1	TRBJ2-2	TGCGCCAGCAGCTTGGAAGGGACAGGGGGCACCGGGGAGCTGTTTTTT	CASSLEGTGGTGELFF
TRBV28	.	TRBJ2-2	TGTGCCAGCACAGGAGGTACCGGGGAGCTGTTTTTT	CASTGGTGELFF
TRBV7-2	.	TRBJ1-1	TGTGCCAGCAGCATACTCGGCACTGAAGCTTTCTTT	CASSILGTEAFF
TRBV27	TRBD1	TRBJ1-5	TGTGCCAGCAGTTCCGGACAGGGAGGTCAGCCCCAGCATTTT	CASSSGQGGQPQHF
TRBV5-1	.	TRBJ2-3	TGCGCCAGCAGCTTGGGAGGGCCAGATACGCAGTATTTT	CASSLGGPDTQYF
TRBV5-1	.	TRBJ2-1	TGCGCCAGCAGCTTGGGGGGGCCGGGTGAGCAGTTCTTC	CASSLGGPGEQFF
TRBV10-2	.	TRBJ2-7	TGCGCCAGCAGGCCCGAAACAGGGTCCCACGAGCAGTACTTC	CASRPETGSHEQYF
TRBV5-8	TRBD2	TRBJ2-5	TGTGCCAGCAGCCCCGGACTAGCGGGGGGGCTGGAGACCCAGTACTTC	CASSPGLAGGLETQYF
TRBV7-2	TRBD1	TRBJ2-5	TGTGCCAGCAGCTTAGCGGCAGGGGGCGAGACCCAGTACTTC	CASSLAAGGETQYF